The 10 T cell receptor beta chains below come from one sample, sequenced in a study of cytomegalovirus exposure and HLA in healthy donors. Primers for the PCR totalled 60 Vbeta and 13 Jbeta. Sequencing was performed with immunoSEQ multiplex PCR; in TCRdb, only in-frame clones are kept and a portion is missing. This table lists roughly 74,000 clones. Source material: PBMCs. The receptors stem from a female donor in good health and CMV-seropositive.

CDR3 protein: CASSQSYEQYF. DNA for the CDR3: TGTGCCAGCAGTCAGTCCTACGAGCAGTACTTC. The chain recombines TRBV28 with TRBJ2-7; no clear D gene. The V end lost 5 bases, the J end lost 1 base, and 3 bases lay between the germline ends. Germline CDR1 and CDR2: MDHEN and SYDVKM. The CDR3 has 11 amino acids.

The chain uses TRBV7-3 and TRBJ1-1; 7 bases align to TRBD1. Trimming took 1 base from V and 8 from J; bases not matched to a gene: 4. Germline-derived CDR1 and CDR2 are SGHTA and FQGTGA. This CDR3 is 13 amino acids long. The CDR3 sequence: CASSLKGRGEAFF. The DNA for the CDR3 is TGTGCCAGCAGCTTAAAAGGCAGGGGGGAAGCTTTCTTT. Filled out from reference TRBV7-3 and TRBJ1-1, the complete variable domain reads GAGVSQTPSNKVTEKGKYVELRCDPISGHTALYWYRQSLGQGPEFLIYFQGTGAADDSGLPNDRFFAVRPEGSVSTLKIQRTERGDSAVYLCASSLKGRGEAFFGQGTRLTVV.

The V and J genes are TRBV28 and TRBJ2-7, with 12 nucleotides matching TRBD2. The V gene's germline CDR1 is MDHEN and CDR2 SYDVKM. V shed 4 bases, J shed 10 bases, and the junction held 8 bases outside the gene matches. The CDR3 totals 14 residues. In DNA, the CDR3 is TGTGCCAGCAGTTCTCCCGGGACTAGCGGGTCCCAGTACTTC. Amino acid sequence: CASSSPGTSGSQYF. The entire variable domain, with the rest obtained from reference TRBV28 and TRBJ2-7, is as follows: DVKVTQSSRYLVKRTGEKVFLECVQDMDHENMFWYRQDPGLGLRLIYFSYDVKMKEKGDIPEGYSVSREKKERFSLILESASTNQTSMYLCASSSPGTSGSQYFGPGTRLTVT.

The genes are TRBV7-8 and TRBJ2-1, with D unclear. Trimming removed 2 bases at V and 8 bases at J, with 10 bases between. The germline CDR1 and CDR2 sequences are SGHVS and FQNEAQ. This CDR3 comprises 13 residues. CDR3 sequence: CASSLYGIHEQFF. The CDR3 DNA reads TGTGCCAGCAGCTTATATGGCATTCATGAGCAGTTCTTC.

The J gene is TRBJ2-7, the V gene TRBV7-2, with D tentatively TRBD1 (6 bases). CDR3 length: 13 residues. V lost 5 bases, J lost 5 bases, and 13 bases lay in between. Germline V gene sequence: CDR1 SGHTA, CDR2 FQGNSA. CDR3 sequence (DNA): TGTGCCAGCAGCATTCAGGGGAGTAACGAGCAGTACTTC. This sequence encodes CASSIQGSNEQYF.

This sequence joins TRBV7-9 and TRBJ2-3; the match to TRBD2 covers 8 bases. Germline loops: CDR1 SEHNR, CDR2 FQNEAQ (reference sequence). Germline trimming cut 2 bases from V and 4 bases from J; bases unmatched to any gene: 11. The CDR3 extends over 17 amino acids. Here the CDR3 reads CASSLSIGRVNADTQYF. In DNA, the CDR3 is TGTGCCAGCAGCTTATCTATCGGGAGGGTTAACGCAGATACGCAGTATTTT.

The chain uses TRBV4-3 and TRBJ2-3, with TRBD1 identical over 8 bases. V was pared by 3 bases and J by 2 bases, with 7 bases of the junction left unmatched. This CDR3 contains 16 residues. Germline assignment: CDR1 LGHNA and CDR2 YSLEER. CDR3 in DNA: TGCGCCAGCAGCCAGGACAGGGTCTGGTACACAGATACGCAGTATTTT. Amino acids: CASSQDRVWYTDTQYF.

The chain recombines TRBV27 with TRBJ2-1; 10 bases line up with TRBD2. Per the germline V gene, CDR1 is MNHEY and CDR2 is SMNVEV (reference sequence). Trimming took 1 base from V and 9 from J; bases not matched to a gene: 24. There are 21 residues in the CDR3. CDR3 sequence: CASSLFFQREGPLSSPTEQFF. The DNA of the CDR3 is TGTGCCAGCAGTTTATTCTTCCAGCGGGAGGGCCCCCTTTCAAGTCCAACTGAGCAGTTCTTC.

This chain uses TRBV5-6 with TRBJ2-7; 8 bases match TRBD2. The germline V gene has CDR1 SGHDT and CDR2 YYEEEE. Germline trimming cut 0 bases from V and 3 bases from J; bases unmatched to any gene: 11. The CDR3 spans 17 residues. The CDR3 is CASSLAWRGASLYEQYF. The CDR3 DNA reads TGTGCCAGCAGCTTGGCCTGGCGGGGGGCGAGTCTCTACGAGCAGTACTTC.

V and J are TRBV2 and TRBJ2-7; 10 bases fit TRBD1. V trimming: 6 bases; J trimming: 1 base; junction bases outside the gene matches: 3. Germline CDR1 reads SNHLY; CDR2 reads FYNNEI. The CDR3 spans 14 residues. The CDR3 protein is CASRPGQGSYEQYF. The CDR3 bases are TGTGCCAGCAGACCGGGACAGGGGTCCTACGAGCAGTACTTC.